This is a list of T cell receptor beta chains from one sample in a study of blood T cell repertoires in COVID-19. TCRdb keeps only in-frame clones here, not all; method: immunoSEQ multiplex PCR. The sample carries about 160,000 clones, 79% recorded once. The sequencing input was peripheral blood. The receptor set was obtained from a woman in her sixties with COVID-19, enrolled during active disease. Each CDR3 is given with its conserved first and last residue. The order of the fields is J gene, D gene, clone size, V gene, CDR3 DNA, CDR3 protein. The D gene is left open where the match is weak. The listing skips clone size in some rows; elsewhere it reads once, few, many or a size class.

J: TRBJ2-5
D: .
size: few
V: TRBV30
DNA: TGTGCCTGGAGTGTAATGGGTTCTAGAGAGACCCAGTACTTC
CDR3: CAWSVMGSRETQYF

J: TRBJ2-3
D: .
size: .
V: TRBV9
DNA: TGTGCCAGCAGCGGGACTCCCTTAGATACGCAGTATTTT
CDR3: CASSGTPLDTQYF

J: TRBJ1-5
D: .
size: .
V: TRBV19
DNA: TGTGCCAGTAGCTGGGACATCCGCAATCAGCCCCAGCATTTT
CDR3: CASSWDIRNQPQHF

J: TRBJ1-5
D: TRBD1
size: once
V: TRBV6-6
DNA: TGTGCCAGCAGTTCAGGGACAGGGGGCCTCCAGCATTTT
CDR3: CASSSGTGGLQHF

J: TRBJ2-2
D: .
size: few
V: TRBV6-4
DNA: TGTGCCAGCAGTGAGCGGGACACCGGGGAGCTGTTTTTT
CDR3: CASSERDTGELFF

J: TRBJ2-6
D: .
size: many
V: TRBV7-9
DNA: TGTGCCAGCAGCTCAGAGGGGGCTGGGGCCAACGTCCTGACTTTC
CDR3: CASSSEGAGANVLTF

J: TRBJ2-5
D: .
size: .
V: TRBV2
DNA: TGTGCCAGCATTAAGGGGTCCTCCGAGCAAGAGACCCAGTACTTC
CDR3: CASIKGSSEQETQYF

J: TRBJ2-3
D: .
size: few
V: TRBV29-1
DNA: TGCAGCGCCGAGACTGGAACGGGGACAGATACGCAGTATTTT
CDR3: CSAETGTGTDTQYF

J: TRBJ2-1
D: .
size: .
V: TRBV30
DNA: TGTGCCTGGAGCTCGACTAGAATCGATGAGCAGTTCTTC
CDR3: CAWSSTRIDEQFF

J: TRBJ2-3
D: TRBD2
size: .
V: TRBV9
DNA: TGTGCCAGCAGCGCAGGAAAGCGGGGGGGAACTAGCACAGATACGCAGTATTTT
CDR3: CASSAGKRGGTSTDTQYF

J: TRBJ1-5
D: .
size: .
V: TRBV19
DNA: TGTGCCAGTAGTATCCCACCCACCGGGCCCCAGCATTTT
CDR3: CASSIPPTGPQHF

J: TRBJ1-4
D: TRBD1
size: few
V: TRBV19
DNA: TGTGCCACTACGACAGGGGCTAATGAAAAACTGTTTTTT
CDR3: CATTTGANEKLFF

J: TRBJ1-3
D: TRBD1
size: .
V: TRBV5-4
DNA: TGTGCCAGCAGCCCCGGACAGGCCTCTGGAAACACCATATATTTT
CDR3: CASSPGQASGNTIYF

J: TRBJ1-2
D: .
size: .
V: TRBV28
DNA: TGTGCCAGCAGTTACCAGGGCGTGAGTGGCTACACCTTC
CDR3: CASSYQGVSGYTF

J: TRBJ2-5
D: TRBD1
size: .
V: TRBV2
DNA: TGTGCCAGCAGTTTAAACAGGGGTAGAGAGACCCAGTACTTC
CDR3: CASSLNRGRETQYF

J: TRBJ2-2
D: TRBD2
size: .
V: TRBV4-3
DNA: TGCGCCAGCAGCCCCTCGACTAGCGGGAGGGCCAATACCGGGGAGCTGTTTTTT
CDR3: CASSPSTSGRANTGELFF

J: TRBJ2-5
D: .
size: many
V: TRBV13
DNA: TGTGCCAGCAGCTTAGGAGGGGTTGGGGGGGAGACCCAGTACTTC
CDR3: CASSLGGVGGETQYF

J: TRBJ1-1
D: .
size: .
V: TRBV5-6
DNA: TGTGCCAGCAGCCCTACTTTTAGTACTGAAGCTTTCTTT
CDR3: CASSPTFSTEAFF

J: TRBJ2-7
D: .
size: .
V: TRBV28
DNA: TGTGCCAGCAGCCATACGGGGAGGACAGGACCAACCTTGTGGGGGGAGCAGTACTTC
CDR3: CASSHTGRTGPTLWGEQYF

J: TRBJ1-2
D: TRBD1
size: .
V: TRBV11-2
DNA: TGTGCCAGCAGCTACCGGGACAGGCCCCGCACTAACTATGGCTACACCTTC
CDR3: CASSYRDRPRTNYGYTF

J: TRBJ2-5
D: .
size: .
V: TRBV6-6
DNA: TGTGCCAGCAGTCCCCCCCAGGAAAAGGTTGAGACCCAGTACTTC
CDR3: CASSPPQEKVETQYF

J: TRBJ2-1
D: .
size: few
V: TRBV20-1
DNA: TGCAGTGCTAGAGACGGTGTGGAGGTGTTCTTC
CDR3: CSARDGVEVFF

J: TRBJ2-7
D: TRBD1
size: .
V: TRBV7-8
DNA: TGTGCCAGCAGCTCGCCGGGACAGGGAGTAACCTACGAGCAGTACTTC
CDR3: CASSSPGQGVTYEQYF

J: TRBJ2-6
D: TRBD1
size: .
V: TRBV18
DNA: TGTGCCAGCTCACCACGGGACAGGGGTTCTGGGGCCAACGTCCTGACTTTC
CDR3: CASSPRDRGSGANVLTF

J: TRBJ2-6
D: TRBD1
size: .
V: TRBV4-2
DNA: TGTGCCAGCAGCCAAGGGAGGACAGGGGTCTACTCTGGGGCCAACGTCCTGACTTTC
CDR3: CASSQGRTGVYSGANVLTF

J: TRBJ2-2
D: TRBD2
size: .
V: TRBV2
DNA: TGTGCCAGCGGATATGGACTAGCGTCCGGGGAGCTGTTTTTT
CDR3: CASGYGLASGELFF

J: TRBJ2-5
D: .
size: .
V: TRBV20-1
DNA: TGCAGTGCTGAGGCGGAAGAGACCCAGTACTTC
CDR3: CSAEAEETQYF

J: TRBJ1-1
D: .
size: .
V: TRBV6-5
DNA: TGTGCCAGCAGTTACTCGCGAGGTACGGCTTTCTTT
CDR3: CASSYSRGTAFF

J: TRBJ1-3
D: TRBD1
size: .
V: TRBV7-2
DNA: TGTGCCAGCAGCTCCTGGACAGGGCCTCGTCGATCTGGAAACACCATATATTTT
CDR3: CASSSWTGPRRSGNTIYF

J: TRBJ1-4
D: .
size: .
V: TRBV25-1
DNA: TGTGCCAGCAGTGGAGTACGACCCCAAAAGGGAGGTGAAAAACTGTTTTTT
CDR3: CASSGVRPQKGGEKLFF

J: TRBJ1-3
D: TRBD1
size: once
V: TRBV28
DNA: TGTGCCAGCAGTCCCCCTTTAATCGGGACAGGGGCAGGAAACACCATATATTTT
CDR3: CASSPPLIGTGAGNTIYF

J: TRBJ2-3
D: TRBD2
size: once
V: TRBV5-1
DNA: TGCGCCAGCAGCTTGGGCGGGGGGGCATACGATACGCAGTATTTT
CDR3: CASSLGGGAYDTQYF

J: TRBJ2-5
D: TRBD2
size: few
V: TRBV9
DNA: TGTGCCAGCAGCGTGGGCGGACTAGCAGAGACCCAGTACTTC
CDR3: CASSVGGLAETQYF

J: TRBJ1-4
D: .
size: .
V: TRBV11-2
DNA: TGTGCCAGCAGCTTACCAGGCACGGACTTTAATGAAAAACTGTTTTTT
CDR3: CASSLPGTDFNEKLFF

J: TRBJ2-7
D: .
size: .
V: TRBV28
DNA: TGTGCCAGCAGTTTAGGCCTAGCGCACTACGAGCAGTACTTC
CDR3: CASSLGLAHYEQYF

J: TRBJ2-1
D: TRBD2
size: few
V: TRBV7-9
DNA: TGTGCCAGCAGCGATCGGACTAGCGGGAGACCGTTCTTC
CDR3: CASSDRTSGRPFF

J: TRBJ2-3
D: .
size: .
V: TRBV6-5
DNA: TGTGCCAGCAGTTCCTCGGGCCGCAGGACAGATACGCAGTATTTT
CDR3: CASSSSGRRTDTQYF

J: TRBJ2-3
D: .
size: few
V: TRBV5-6
DNA: TGTGCCAGCAGCTTGGAACTAACCTACGATACGCAGTATTTT
CDR3: CASSLELTYDTQYF

J: TRBJ2-1
D: .
size: .
V: TRBV4-3
DNA: TGCGCCAGCAGCCAAGATTTAGATGGTTACAATGAGCAGTTCTTC
CDR3: CASSQDLDGYNEQFF

J: TRBJ2-3
D: TRBD1
size: .
V: TRBV3-1/TRBV3-2
DNA: TGTGCCAGCAGCCAGGGGACAGGGATGAGCACAGATACGCAGTATTTT
CDR3: CASSQGTGMSTDTQYF

J: TRBJ1-2
D: .
size: .
V: TRBV19
DNA: TGTGCCAGTAGTATGGGAGCTAACTATGGCTACACCTTC
CDR3: CASSMGANYGYTF

J: TRBJ1-5
D: .
size: few
V: TRBV28
DNA: TGTGCCAGCAGTAAAAGCGGGGGGCTTAATCAGCCCCAGCATTTT
CDR3: CASSKSGGLNQPQHF

J: TRBJ2-7
D: .
size: .
V: TRBV10-3
DNA: TGTGCCAGTCAGACTTTCACCTCCTACGAGCAGTACTTC
CDR3: CASQTFTSYEQYF

J: TRBJ2-5
D: .
size: .
V: TRBV7-2
DNA: TGTGCCAGCAGCTTAGTTTACTATGGGGGGGCGGAGACCCAGTACTTC
CDR3: CASSLVYYGGAETQYF

J: TRBJ2-1
D: .
size: .
V: TRBV9
DNA: TGTGCCAGCCCGGAGGGAGCTGGGGTTGAGCAGTTCTTC
CDR3: CASPEGAGVEQFF

J: TRBJ2-7
D: .
size: few
V: TRBV6-2/TRBV6-3
DNA: TGTGCCAGCAGTCAGTTGCGGGACGAGCAGTACTTC
CDR3: CASSQLRDEQYF

J: TRBJ2-1
D: TRBD2
size: .
V: TRBV2
DNA: TGTGCCAGCACAGGGACTAGATCCTACAATGAGCAGTTCTTC
CDR3: CASTGTRSYNEQFF

J: TRBJ2-7
D: TRBD1
size: .
V: TRBV5-1
DNA: TGCGCCAGCAGCTTCGGCACAGGGGTCTACGAGCAGTACTTC
CDR3: CASSFGTGVYEQYF

J: TRBJ1-2
D: TRBD1
size: .
V: TRBV6-5
DNA: TGTGCCAGCAGGGCACAGGGGGCGGAAGGCTACACCTTC
CDR3: CASRAQGAEGYTF

J: TRBJ1-2
D: .
size: .
V: TRBV6-7
DNA: TGTGCCAGCAGTTACTCGAACAGGCACTATGGCTACACCTTC
CDR3: CASSYSNRHYGYTF

J: TRBJ1-5
D: TRBD1
size: .
V: TRBV7-8
DNA: TGTGCCAGCAGCCAACAGGGGGCTTACAATCAGCCCCAGCATTTT
CDR3: CASSQQGAYNQPQHF

J: TRBJ1-2
D: .
size: .
V: TRBV5-1
DNA: TGCGCCAGCAGCTCTACAGCGGCGGTGTATGGCTACACCTTC
CDR3: CASSSTAAVYGYTF

J: TRBJ1-4
D: .
size: .
V: TRBV7-6
DNA: TGTGCCAGCAGCTTAGACAGGGTCGGGACAAGGGTGTTTTTT
CDR3: CASSLDRVGTRVFF

J: TRBJ2-7
D: TRBD2
size: .
V: TRBV5-6
DNA: TGTGCCAGCAGCATCGGACTAGGCGCCTACGAGCAGTACTTC
CDR3: CASSIGLGAYEQYF

J: TRBJ2-7
D: .
size: .
V: TRBV27
DNA: TGTGCCAGCAGTTACCACGGGAGCTCCTACGAGCAGTACTTC
CDR3: CASSYHGSSYEQYF